The 8 T cell receptor beta chains in this list originate from one sample, sequenced in a study of radiotherapy plus CTLA-4 blockade in lung cancer. Measured with immunoSEQ multiplex PCR; TCRdb has only the in-frame clones, and not every one. The table shows tens of thousands of clones, with 70% to 85% occurring only once. Specimen: peripheral blood, collected from a patient treated with radiotherapy plus ipilimumab. These receptors were collected from a human donor with non-small cell lung cancer who had a complete response to radiotherapy plus ipilimumab.

This rearrangement joins TRBV7-9 to TRBJ2-3; D remains ambiguous. The germline V gene encodes CDR1 SEHNR and CDR2 FQNEAQ (reference sequence). Trimming took off 7 bases at V and 3 bases at J, with 11 bases between the two ends. This CDR3 region has 13 residues. DNA for the CDR3: TGTGCCAGCAACCCACGACGGACAGATACGCAGTATTTT. Its protein is CASNPRRTDTQYF.

The J gene is TRBJ2-1, the V gene TRBV10-1; 7 bases are shared with TRBD2. This CDR3 contains 16 residues. Looked up from germline, CDR1 is WNHNN and CDR2 is SYGVQD (reference sequence). Germline trimming cut 7 bases from V and 2 bases from J; bases unmatched to any gene: 11. CDR3 DNA: TGCGCCAGCAATAGTCCGGGACTACCCCCCTACAATGAGCAGTTCTTC. Translated, it gives CASNSPGLPPYNEQFF.

The CDR3 reads CASRPSRGNEQFF. CDR3 bases: TGTGCCAGCAGACCCTCACGGGGGAATGAGCAGTTCTTC. This chain links TRBV6-6 with TRBJ2-1; possibly TRBD2 for D (6 bases). Germline V gene lookup returns CDR1 MNHNY and CDR2 SVGAGI (reference sequence). Trimming took 6 bases from V and 7 from J, leaving 13 bases between them. The CDR3 is 13 amino acids.

In its sample, this clone was seen once. V usage is TRBV11-3 and J usage is TRBJ2-1; D gene unclear. V lost 5 bases to trimming and J lost 8 bases, with 10 bases between them. Per germline, CDR1 SGHNT and CDR2 YENEEA. This CDR3 contains 12 residues. The CDR3: CASSQSRDEQFF. The CDR3, as DNA: TGTGCCAGCAGCCAAAGTCGCGATGAGCAGTTCTTC.

The chain combines TRBV7-8 with TRBJ1-2, with TRBD1 matching over 8 bases. Germline V gives CDR1 SGHVS, CDR2 FQNEAQ. The V segment lost 1 base and the J segment 4 bases; nucleotides outside the gene matches: 2. The CDR3 has 14 residues. The CDR3 DNA is TGTGCCAGCAGCTTAGGGACAGGGCCCTATGGCTACACCTTC. This codes for CASSLGTGPYGYTF. The variable domain in full, completed from reference TRBV7-8 and TRBJ1-2, reads GAGVSQSPRYKVAKRGQDVALRCDPISGHVSLFWYQQALGQGPEFLTYFQNEAQLDKSGLPSDRFFAERPEGSVSTLKIQRTQQEDSAVYLCASSLGTGPYGYTFGSGTRLTVV.

The chain employs TRBV18 and TRBJ2-1; 7 bases align to TRBD1. The CDR3 length is 13 residues. Germline V gene data show CDR1 as KGHSH and CDR2 as LQKENI. V was clipped by 2 bases and J by 8 bases; unmatched bases: 3. DNA of the CDR3: TGTGCCAGCTCACCAAGAACAGGGGATGAGCAGTTCTTC. Its protein product is CASSPRTGDEQFF.

The rearrangement uses TRBV5-4 and TRBJ1-1; D ambiguous. Germline assignment: CDR1 SGHNT and CDR2 YYREEE (reference sequence). This CDR3 has 12 residues. V lost 3 bases, J lost 6 bases, and 9 bases lay in between. The DNA for the CDR3 is TGTGCCAGCAGCTGGGGTGTCTCTGAAGCTTTCTTT. It is translated as CASSWGVSEAFF.

DNA of the CDR3: TGTGCCAGCAGTGATCTTTGGCGGGGTTCTAGCACAGATACGCAGTATTTT. Amino acid sequence: CASSDLWRGSSTDTQYF. The V and J genes are TRBV25-1 and TRBJ2-3; D possibly corresponds to TRBD2 (6 bases). Trimming cost V 3 bases and J 0 bases, with 16 bases left between them. CDR1 is MGHDK and CDR2 is SYGVNS in the germline V gene. This CDR3 contains 17 residues.